This is a list of T cell receptor beta chains from one sample in a study of T cell changes during pregnancy in multiple sclerosis. The method was immunoSEQ multiplex PCR; TCRdb's version includes in-frame clones alone and lacks a portion of them. In the table there are 60,000 or so clones, around 93% of which are singletons. The sequences come from peripheral blood, collected in the first trimester of pregnancy. The receptor source for this set is a female donor with multiple sclerosis, enrolled in a pregnancy study. The CDR3 runs from the conserved cysteine through the conserved F or W. D genes are given only for firm matches. Rows may omit the clone size; those that give it use once, few, many or a size class.

- | TRBJ2-1 | - | TRBV7-2 | TGTGCCAGCAGCCTCCAGGAAGGGGGGGGCCCGGACAATGAGCAGTTCTTC | CASSLQEGGGPDNEQFF
once | TRBJ2-3 | TRBD2 | TRBV11-2 | TGTGCCAGCAGCTTAGGTAGCGGGAACAGGGGCACAGATACGCAGTATTTT | CASSLGSGNRGTDTQYF
- | TRBJ2-7 | - | TRBV6-1 | TGTGCCAGCATCAACCCGCAGGGGAAATCCTACGAGCAGTACTTC | CASINPQGKSYEQYF
- | TRBJ1-2 | TRBD1 | TRBV28 | TGTGCCAGCAGTTTATCCGGGGCAGGGGGCAACTATGGCTACACCTTC | CASSLSGAGGNYGYTF
- | TRBJ1-2 | - | TRBV18 | TGTGCCAGCTCACCCCGAGACGGCCAAGGGGCCCTCTATGGCTACACCTTC | CASSPRDGQGALYGYTF
once | TRBJ1-2 | TRBD1 | TRBV5-1 | TGCGCCAGCAGCTTGGGACAGGGGAGGAATGGCTACACCTTC | CASSLGQGRNGYTF
few | TRBJ1-5 | TRBD1 | TRBV7-9 | TGTGCCAGCAGCTCCAGACAGGGTAGTCAGCCCCAGCATTTT | CASSSRQGSQPQHF
- | TRBJ1-4 | - | TRBV29-1 | TGCAGCGTTTCGGGATCAACTAATGAAAAACTGTTTTTT | CSVSGSTNEKLFF
- | TRBJ2-2 | - | TRBV6-4 | TGTGCCAGCAGCGCAACGGTCGCCGGGGAGCTGTTTTTT | CASSATVAGELFF
once | TRBJ2-3 | TRBD2 | TRBV7-7 | TGTGCTAGCAGCTGGACTAGCGGAGATACGCAGTATTTT | CASSWTSGDTQYF
- | TRBJ1-2 | - | TRBV7-9 | TGTGCCAGCAGCTCACTACAGTGGGGCCTCTATGGCTACACCTTC | CASSSLQWGLYGYTF
- | TRBJ1-2 | TRBD1 | TRBV6-4 | TGTGCCAGCAGTGTTTCGACAGGGTGGGTTGGCGGCTACACCTTC | CASSVSTGWVGGYTF
few | TRBJ2-7 | - | TRBV16 | TGTGCCAGCAGCCAATCTGCAGGGTCGTACGAGCAGTACTTC | CASSQSAGSYEQYF
- | TRBJ2-3 | - | TRBV5-5 | TGTGCCAGCAGCTTGGCCGTCAGACCCGGGGATACGCAGTATTTT | CASSLAVRPGDTQYF
- | TRBJ2-7 | - | TRBV11-2 | TGTGCCAGCAGCCTGGAGGAGGCGCTCAGGCCCGAGCAGTACTTC | CASSLEEALRPEQYF
- | TRBJ2-5 | TRBD2 | TRBV11-2 | TGTGCCAGCAGCTTAGAACTAGCGGGGGGGGAGACCCAGTACTTC | CASSLELAGGETQYF
- | TRBJ2-1 | TRBD1 | TRBV18 | TGTGCCAGCTCACCTCGACAGGGGGCTGATGAGCAGTTCTTC | CASSPRQGADEQFF
- | TRBJ2-1 | - | TRBV6-1 | TGTGCCAGCACCCCTCAGGGCCGCAATGAGCAGTTCTTC | CASTPQGRNEQFF
- | TRBJ1-1 | - | TRBV19 | TGTGCCAGTAGTCCCCCTAACGGTCTAAACACTGAAGCTTTCTTT | CASSPPNGLNTEAFF
- | TRBJ1-2 | - | TRBV7-3 | TGTGCCAGCAGCCATCCGGACAGCTATGGCTACACCTTC | CASSHPDSYGYTF
- | TRBJ2-7 | - | TRBV11-1 | TGTGCCAGCAGCTCCATCCGGGACAACTCCTACGAGCAGTACTTC | CASSSIRDNSYEQYF
- | TRBJ1-2 | - | TRBV5-5 | TGTGCCAGCAGCTTGGTAAATACGGGTGGCGGGTATGGCTACACCTTC | CASSLVNTGGGYGYTF
- | TRBJ1-1 | - | TRBV7-3 | TGTGCCAGCAGCCTCAGCAGGGTGAGGACTGAAGCTTTCTTT | CASSLSRVRTEAFF
- | TRBJ2-7 | TRBD1 | TRBV2 | TGTGCCAGCAGAGGGACAGGGGGGCACTACGAGCAGTACTTC | CASRGTGGHYEQYF
once | TRBJ1-4 | - | TRBV2 | TGTGCCAGCAATCCAGGGGCTGAAAAACTGTTTTTT | CASNPGAEKLFF
- | TRBJ1-2 | - | TRBV4-2 | TGTGCCAGCAGCCAAGACAGCTATGGCTACACCTTC | CASSQDSYGYTF
- | TRBJ2-5 | - | TRBV19 | TGTGCCAGTAGTATAGGTTCAGAAAAAGAGACCCAGTACTTC | CASSIGSEKETQYF
- | TRBJ2-3 | TRBD2 | TRBV4-1 | TGCGCCAGCAGCCTAACCGATTCCCCCAGCGGGGGAGCTATCACAGATACGCAGTATTTT | CASSLTDSPSGGAITDTQYF
- | TRBJ2-1 | TRBD2 | TRBV15 | TGTGCCACCAGCAGGGCTAGCGGGGGGGCCGTGGATGAGCAGTTCTTC | CATSRASGGAVDEQFF
- | TRBJ2-1 | - | TRBV5-5 | TGTGCCAGCAGCCAGATCGGACAACCTTACAATGAGCAGTTCTTC | CASSQIGQPYNEQFF
- | TRBJ2-7 | - | TRBV27 | TGTGCCAGCAGTTCCGTCCCACGGACAGCTTCCTACGAGCAGTACTTC | CASSSVPRTASYEQYF
- | TRBJ1-4 | TRBD1 | TRBV10-2 | TGCGCCAGCATGCCGGACAGGGCTAATAATGAAAAACTGTTTTTT | CASMPDRANNEKLFF
- | TRBJ1-3 | - | TRBV18 | TGTGCCAGCTCAGGGGAACAGGTCTCTGGAAACACCATATATTTT | CASSGEQVSGNTIYF
- | TRBJ1-2 | - | TRBV19 | TGTGCCAGTAGTGCCGCGGGAGGCAACCGAAACTATGGCTACACCTTC | CASSAAGGNRNYGYTF
- | TRBJ1-6 | - | TRBV11-3 | TGTGCCAGCAGCTTAGACGGGTTTTCACCCCTCCACTTT | CASSLDGFSPLHF
few | TRBJ1-1 | - | TRBV4-2 | TGTGCCAGCAGCCCCTCAGGGGAGACTGAAGCTTTCTTT | CASSPSGETEAFF
- | TRBJ2-5 | - | TRBV4-3 | TGCGCCAGCAGCCAAGCGGCGCGGCGGACAGAACAAGAGACCCAGTACTTC | CASSQAARRTEQETQYF
- | TRBJ2-3 | TRBD1 | TRBV9 | TGTGCCAGCAGCCCCGGGGACAGGGGCCACCCTCGAGATACGCAGTATTTT | CASSPGDRGHPRDTQYF
- | TRBJ2-5 | TRBD1 | TRBV15 | TGTGCCACCAGCAGAGGCGCGACAGGGTGGGAAGAGACCCAGTACTTC | CATSRGATGWEETQYF
- | TRBJ1-5 | - | TRBV19 | TGTGCCAGTAGTATAGATCTCTCGTCTCTTCAGCCCCAGCATTTT | CASSIDLSSLQPQHF
- | TRBJ1-6 | - | TRBV25-1 | TGTGCCAGCAGGCCAGCGGGGGCTCCCCTCCACTTT | CASRPAGAPLHF
- | TRBJ2-3 | - | TRBV9 | TGTGCCAGCACTGTAGCGGCCAACACAGATACGCAGTATTTT | CASTVAANTDTQYF
- | TRBJ2-5 | - | TRBV20-1 | TGCAGTGCTCGCCTAGGGGGCCAGTACTTC | CSARLGGQYF
- | TRBJ2-3 | TRBD2 | TRBV6-5 | TGTGCCAGCAGTTTGGGAGCGGGGGGCAAAGATACGCAGTATTTT | CASSLGAGGKDTQYF
- | TRBJ2-2 | TRBD1 | TRBV28 | TGTGCCAGCACCAGTGGACCGGGACAGGGGGCACCCGGGGAGCTGTTTTTT | CASTSGPGQGAPGELFF
once | TRBJ2-1 | - | TRBV7-6 | TGTGCCAGCAGCGTCGACGGGGGTTATGAGCAGTTCTTC | CASSVDGGYEQFF
- | TRBJ1-3 | TRBD1 | TRBV12-5 | TGTGCTAGTGGTTTGGTACTAAAGACAGGGAACTTTTCTGGAAACACCATATATTTT | CASGLVLKTGNFSGNTIYF
- | TRBJ1-3 | - | TRBV23-1 | TGCGCCAGCAGTCCGCAGGGAGGAGGAAACACCATATATTTT | CASSPQGGGNTIYF
- | TRBJ2-7 | - | TRBV23-1 | TGCGCCAGCAGCCACAGACAGGGGAGGGGTTACGAGCAGTACTTC | CASSHRQGRGYEQYF
- | TRBJ1-2 | - | TRBV10-3 | TGTGCCATCAGTGACTCCAGGAACTATGGCTACACCTTC | CAISDSRNYGYTF
- | TRBJ1-1 | - | TRBV25-1 | TGTGCCAGCAGTACGGACATACAAACGACTGAAGCTTTCTTT | CASSTDIQTTEAFF